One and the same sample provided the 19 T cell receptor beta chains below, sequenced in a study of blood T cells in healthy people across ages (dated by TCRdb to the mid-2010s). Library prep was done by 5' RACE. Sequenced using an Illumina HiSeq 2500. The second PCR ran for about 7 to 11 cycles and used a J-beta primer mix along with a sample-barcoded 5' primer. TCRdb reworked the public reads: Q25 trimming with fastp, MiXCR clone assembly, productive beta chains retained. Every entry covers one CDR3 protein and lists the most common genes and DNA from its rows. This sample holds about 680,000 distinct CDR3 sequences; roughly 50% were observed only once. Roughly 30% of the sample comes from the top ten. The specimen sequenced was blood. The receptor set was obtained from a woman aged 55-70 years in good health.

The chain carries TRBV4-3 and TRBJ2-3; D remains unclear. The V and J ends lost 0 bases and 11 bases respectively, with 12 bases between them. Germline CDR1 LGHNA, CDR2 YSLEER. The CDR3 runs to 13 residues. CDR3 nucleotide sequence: TGCGCCAGCAGCCAAGATAAGGGTCTAGGGCAGTATTTT. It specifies CASSQDKGLGQYF.

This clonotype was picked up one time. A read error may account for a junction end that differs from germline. For the CDR3, the DNA is TGCAGTGCTAGTGGGGGGGGCGCGAGCGGATCCTCCTATGAGCAGTACTTC. Its protein product is CSASGGGASGSSYEQYF. The genes are TRBV20-1 and TRBJ2-7, with TRBD2 as a possible D gene (7 bases). CDR3 size: 17 residues. CDR1 is DFQATT, CDR2 SNEGSKA, per germline (reference sequence).

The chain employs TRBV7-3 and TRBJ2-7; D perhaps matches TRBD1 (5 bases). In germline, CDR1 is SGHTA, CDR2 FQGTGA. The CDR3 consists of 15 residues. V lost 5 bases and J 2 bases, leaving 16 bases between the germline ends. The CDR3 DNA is TGTGCCAGCAGCCCCCGGGCAGGGCAAACCTACGAGCAGTACTTC. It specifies CASSPRAGQTYEQYF. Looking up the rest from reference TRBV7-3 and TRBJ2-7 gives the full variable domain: GAGVSQTPSNKVTEKGKYVELRCDPISGHTALYWYRQSLGQGPEFLIYFQGTGAADDSGLPNDRFFAVRPEGSVSTLKIQRTERGDSAVYLCASSPRAGQTYEQYFGPGTRLTVT.

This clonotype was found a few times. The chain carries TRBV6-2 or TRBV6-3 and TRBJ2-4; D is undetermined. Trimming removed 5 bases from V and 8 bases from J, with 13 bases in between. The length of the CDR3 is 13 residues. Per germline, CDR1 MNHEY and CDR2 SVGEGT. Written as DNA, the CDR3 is TGTGCCAGCAGTCCGGGCCCCTGGGACATTCAGTACTTC. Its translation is CASSPGPWDIQYF.

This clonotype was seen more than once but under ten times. Here the CDR3 DNA reads TGTGCCTGCCGCACGGCTTCGGGCTCCTACGAGCAGTACTTC. Translated: CACRTASGSYEQYF. The rearrangement links TRBV27 to TRBJ2-7; no firm D call. V was pared by 11 bases and J by 0 bases, with 17 bases between. The CDR3 covers 14 residues. The V gene's germline CDR1 is MNHEY and CDR2 SMNVEV (reference sequence).

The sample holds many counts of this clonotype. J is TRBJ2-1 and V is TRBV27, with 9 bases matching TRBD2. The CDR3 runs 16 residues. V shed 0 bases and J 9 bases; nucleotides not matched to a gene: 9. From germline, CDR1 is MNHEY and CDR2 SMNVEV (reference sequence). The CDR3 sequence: CASSLSPLAGAVEQFF. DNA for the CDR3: TGTGCCAGCAGTTTATCCCCTTTAGCGGGAGCAGTTGAGCAGTTCTTC.

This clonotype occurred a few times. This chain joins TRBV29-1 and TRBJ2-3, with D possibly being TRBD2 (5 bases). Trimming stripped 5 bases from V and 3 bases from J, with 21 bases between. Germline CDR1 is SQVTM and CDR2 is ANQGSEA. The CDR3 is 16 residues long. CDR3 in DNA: TGCAGCGTTCAACGGGGTGTCAGCGGAATAACAGATACGCAGTATTTT. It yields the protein CSVQRGVSGITDTQYF.

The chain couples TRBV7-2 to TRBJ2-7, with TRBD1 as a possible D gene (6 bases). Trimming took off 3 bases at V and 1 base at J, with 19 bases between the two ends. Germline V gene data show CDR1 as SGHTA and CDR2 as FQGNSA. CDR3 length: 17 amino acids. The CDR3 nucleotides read TGTGCCAGCAGCTTGAATCCGGGACAACTGTCGTCCTACGAGCAGTACTTC. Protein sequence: CASSLNPGQLSSYEQYF.

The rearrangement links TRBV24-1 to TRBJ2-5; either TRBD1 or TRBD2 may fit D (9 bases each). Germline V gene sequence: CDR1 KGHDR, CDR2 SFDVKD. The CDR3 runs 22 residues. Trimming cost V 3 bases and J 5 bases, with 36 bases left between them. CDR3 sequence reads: CATSDPRRDRVSIAGVLETQYF. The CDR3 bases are TGTGCCACCAGTGATCCCCGGCGGGACAGGGTTTCTATAGCGGGAGTATTGGAGACCCAGTACTTC.

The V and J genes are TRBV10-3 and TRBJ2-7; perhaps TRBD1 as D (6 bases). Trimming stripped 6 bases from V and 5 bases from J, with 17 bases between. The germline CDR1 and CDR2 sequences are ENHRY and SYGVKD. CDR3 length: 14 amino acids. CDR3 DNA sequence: TGTGCCATCAGGATGACAGGCAGGAGTAACGAGCAGTACTTC. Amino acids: CAIRMTGRSNEQYF.

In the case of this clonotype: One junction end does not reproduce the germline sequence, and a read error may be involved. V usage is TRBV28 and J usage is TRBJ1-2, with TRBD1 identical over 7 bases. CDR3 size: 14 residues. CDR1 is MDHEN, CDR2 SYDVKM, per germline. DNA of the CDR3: TGTACCAGCAGTCCGACAGGGATCAACTATGGCTACACCTTC. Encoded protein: CTSSPTGINYGYTF.

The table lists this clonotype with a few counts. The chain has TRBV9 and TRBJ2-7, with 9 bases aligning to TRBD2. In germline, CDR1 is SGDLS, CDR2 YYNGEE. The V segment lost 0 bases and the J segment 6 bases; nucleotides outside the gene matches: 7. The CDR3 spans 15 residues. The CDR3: CASSVEAGGPPEQYF. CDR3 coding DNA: TGTGCCAGCAGCGTAGAGGCGGGAGGGCCTCCCGAGCAGTACTTC.

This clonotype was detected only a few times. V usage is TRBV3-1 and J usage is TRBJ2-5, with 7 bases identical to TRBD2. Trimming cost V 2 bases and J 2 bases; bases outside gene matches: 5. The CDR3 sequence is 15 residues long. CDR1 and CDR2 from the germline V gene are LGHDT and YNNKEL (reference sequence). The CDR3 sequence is CASSQSGTTQETQYF. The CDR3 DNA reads TGTGCCAGCAGCCAATCCGGGACTACACAAGAGACCCAGTACTTC.

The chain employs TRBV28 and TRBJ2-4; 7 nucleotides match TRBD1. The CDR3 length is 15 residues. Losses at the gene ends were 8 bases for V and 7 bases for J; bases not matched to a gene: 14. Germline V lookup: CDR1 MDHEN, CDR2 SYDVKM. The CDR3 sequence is CASGETGMGRNIQYF. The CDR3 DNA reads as TGTGCCAGCGGCGAGACAGGGATGGGTAGGAACATTCAGTACTTC.

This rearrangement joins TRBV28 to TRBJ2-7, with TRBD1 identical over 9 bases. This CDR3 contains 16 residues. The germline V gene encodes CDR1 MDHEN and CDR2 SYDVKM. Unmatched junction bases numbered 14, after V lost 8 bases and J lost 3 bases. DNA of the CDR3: TGTGCCAGCGAGGACACAACGACAGGGGGGGTCTACGAGCAGTACTTC. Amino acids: CASEDTTTGGVYEQYF.

The DNA of the CDR3 is TGTGCCAGCTCACAATTATCAGCGGGGCATAAAGCCTACGAGCAGTACTTC. Its translation: CASSQLSAGHKAYEQYF. The J gene is TRBJ2-7, the V gene TRBV18; 7 bases match TRBD2. V lost 4 bases and J lost 2; bases outside the gene matches: 14. CDR3 length: 17 amino acids. From germline, CDR1 is KGHSH and CDR2 LQKENI.

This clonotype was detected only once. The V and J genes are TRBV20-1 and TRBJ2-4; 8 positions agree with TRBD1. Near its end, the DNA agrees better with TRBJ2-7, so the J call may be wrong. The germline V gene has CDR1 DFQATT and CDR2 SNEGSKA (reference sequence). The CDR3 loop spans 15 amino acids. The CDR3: CSAPGGGTFSYEQYF. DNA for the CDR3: TGCAGTGCCCCAGGGGGCGGGACTTTCTCCTACGAGCAGTACTTC.

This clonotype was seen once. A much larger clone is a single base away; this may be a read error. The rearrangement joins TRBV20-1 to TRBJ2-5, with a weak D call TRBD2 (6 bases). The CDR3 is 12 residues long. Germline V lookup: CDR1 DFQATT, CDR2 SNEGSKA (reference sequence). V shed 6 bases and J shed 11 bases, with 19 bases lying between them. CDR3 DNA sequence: TGCAGTGCACGCCCGCGGAGGGGTGAGCAGTACTTC. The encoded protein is CSARPRRGEQYF.

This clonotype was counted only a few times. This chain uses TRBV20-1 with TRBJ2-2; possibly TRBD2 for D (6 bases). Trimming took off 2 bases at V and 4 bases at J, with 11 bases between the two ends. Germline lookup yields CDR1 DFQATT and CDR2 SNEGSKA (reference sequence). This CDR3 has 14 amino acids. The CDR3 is CSARWGLSTGELFF. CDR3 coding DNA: TGCAGTGCTAGATGGGGACTCTCCACCGGGGAGCTGTTTTTT.